Sequencing of this T cell receptor (beta chain) was carried out in a study of T cells in Graves' hyperthyroidism and ophthalmopathy. This clonotype was recorded once. Its target is not known. Study-wide results and caveats: Through a model of 13 V-J features, ophthalmopathy was separated from stable hyperthyroidism.

Newly diagnosed patients aged 18 to 65 had hyperthyroidism of under 2 months' duration. Amplification of TCR beta CDR3 regions was performed using RNA transcripts as template. Carried out on the TCR CDR3, a first-round RT-PCR used the HTBI primer set. TCRdb ran MiXCR on the multiplex PCR reads and lists one entry per CDR3 protein. In the table there are over 250,000 distinct CDR3 sequences, 20% to 30% of which are singletons. The receptor was derived from a man aged 40-49 years with Graves' hyperthyroidism that later progressed to Graves' ophthalmopathy. The sample taken for sequencing was blood.

The CDR3 sequence: CSVITGYSSGNTIYF. Here the CDR3 DNA reads TGCAGCGTTATTACCGGGTACAGCTCTGGAAACACCATATATTTT. The chain employs TRBV29-1 and TRBJ1-3, with D uncertain. CDR1 is SQVTM, CDR2 ANQGSEA, per germline. V was cut by 5 bases and J by 0 bases, with 14 bases left in between. The CDR3 extends over 15 amino acids.